The entry that follows covers one T cell receptor (beta chain) sequence. This CDR3 contains 16 residues. Germline CDR1 KGHSH, CDR2 LQKENI. V lost 3 bases to trimming and J lost 5 bases, with 19 bases between them. Measured with immunoSEQ multiplex PCR; TCRdb has only the in-frame clones, and not every one. The sample carries approximately 470,000 clones, approximately 86% recorded once. This sample was taken from a study of blood T cell repertoires in COVID-19. This sequence joins TRBV18 and TRBJ2-5; D not certain. The source is a woman under 30 who had recovered from COVID-19. Sequencing used PBMCs or T cells enriched from blood (not recorded which). The CDR3 here is CASSPSRSPAGETQYF. In nucleotides, the CDR3 is TGTGCCAGCTCACCGTCACGTTCCCCGGCCGGGGAGACCCAGTACTTC.